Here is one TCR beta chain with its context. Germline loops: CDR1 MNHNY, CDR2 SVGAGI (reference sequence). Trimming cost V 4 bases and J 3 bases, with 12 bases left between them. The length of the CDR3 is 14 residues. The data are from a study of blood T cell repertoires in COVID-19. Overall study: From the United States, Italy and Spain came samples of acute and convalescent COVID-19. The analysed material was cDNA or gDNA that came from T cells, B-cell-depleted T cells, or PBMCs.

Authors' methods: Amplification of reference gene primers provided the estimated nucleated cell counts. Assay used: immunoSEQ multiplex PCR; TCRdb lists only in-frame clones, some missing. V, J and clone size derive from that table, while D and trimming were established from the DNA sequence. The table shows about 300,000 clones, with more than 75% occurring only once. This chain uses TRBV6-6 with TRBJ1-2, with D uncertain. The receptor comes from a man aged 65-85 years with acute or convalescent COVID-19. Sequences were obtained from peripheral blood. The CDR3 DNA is TGTGCCAGCAGTTCCCGAAACACCTACTATGGCTACACCTTC. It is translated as CASSSRNTYYGYTF.